This T cell receptor beta chain was documented in a study of response to subunit inactivated influenza vaccine. Trimming removed 5 bases from V and 0 bases from J; junction bases left unmatched: 10. Per the germline V gene, CDR1 is SGHNT and CDR2 is YENEEA. This CDR3 is 19 amino acids long. Study findings and constraints: Every seasonal influenza vaccination brings in few new T cells, the authors suggested.

In TCRdb, the RT-PCR reads were re-called with MiXCR into one record per CDR3 protein. The table has 200,000 to 300,000 distinct CDR3 sequences, 10% to 15% seen once; the top ten hold about 8%. There are a few counts of this clonotype. Its antigen is undetermined. This specimen was non-naive T cells sorted from PBMCs, taken less than 15 days before vaccination. The source is a man in his forties or fifties who received an inactivated influenza vaccine. This chain connects TRBV11-3 to TRBJ2-3; 14 bases are shared with TRBD2. CDR3 residues: CASSRFGTSGGPSTDTQYF. CDR3 bases: TGTGCCAGCAGCAGATTTGGGACTAGCGGGGGCCCTAGCACAGATACGCAGTATTTT.